The 20 T cell receptor beta chains below all came from one sample that was sequenced in a study of T-cell reconstitution after alpha-beta-depleted transplantation in children (TCRdb year 2016). Sample treatment or condition, as interpreted from the label and publication: allogeneic hematopoietic cell transplantation with graft depleted of TCRalphabeta T cells and CD19 B cells. Library preparation employed PCR. The instrument was an Illumina HiSeq 2500. To normalize quantification of the TCRbeta repertoire, the TCR libraries were built with molecular barcoding that relied on unique molecular identifiers. Clones were called with MiXCR by TCRdb after fastp trimmed the public reads at Q25, and only in-frame beta chains were retained. Rows merge per CDR3 protein into single entries with the most common DNA and genes. This sample is represented by a few hundred thousand distinct CDR3 sequences; 11% of them were singletons. Of the sample, roughly a quarter is held by the ten largest clones.

This specimen was peripheral blood, taken 180 days after TCRalphabeta/CD19-depleted stem cell transplant. The receptors were gathered from a male patient aged 2-9 years who had a stem cell transplant for chronic granulomatous disease, so the T cells may come from the graft donor.

This clonotype has a count of ten or more. The chain links TRBV12-3 or TRBV12-4 to TRBJ1-1, with TRBD1 matching over 7 bases. The CDR3 is 14 residues long. V was clipped by 6 bases and J by 5 bases; unmatched bases: 9. The CDR3 region has the DNA TGTGCCAGCAGAACGACAGGGCTTGTAACTGAAGCTTTCTTT. Translation gives CASRTTGLVTEAFF.

This clonotype occurred many times. V and J are TRBV27 and TRBJ2-5; tentative D call: TRBD1 (5 bases). V dropped 4 bases and J dropped 10 bases, with 10 bases sitting between them. This CDR3 is 11 amino acids long. The germline V gene has CDR1 MNHEY and CDR2 SMNVEV (reference sequence). DNA of the CDR3: TGTGCCAGCAGTTGGGGCCAGGTCCAGTACTTC. Its translation: CASSWGQVQYF.

This clonotype was observed many times. The chain recombines TRBV20-1 with TRBJ2-2; tentatively, D is TRBD1 (5 bases). This CDR3 region has 14 residues. V was shortened by 5 bases and J by 1 base, with 11 bases between the two germline ends. CDR1 is DFQATT and CDR2 is SNEGSKA in the germline V gene (reference sequence). In DNA form, the CDR3 reads TGCAGTGCTCTGGACGGACAGAACACCGGGGAGCTGTTTTTT. This translates into CSALDGQNTGELFF.

This clonotype has only one observation. A single base separates this from a much larger clone, so it may be a read error. The rearrangement links TRBV6-1 to TRBJ1-2, with D hard to call. This CDR3 has 13 amino acids. Germline assignment: CDR1 MNHNS and CDR2 SASEGT. CDR3 region: CASASIANYGDTF. In DNA, the CDR3 is TGTGCCAGCGCCTCCATTGCTAACTATGGCGACACCTTC.

This clonotype was observed many times. V is TRBV6-5 and J is TRBJ2-5, with 8 bases aligning to TRBD2. Per the germline V gene, CDR1 is MNHEY and CDR2 is SVGAGI. Trimming removed 4 bases from V and 2 bases from J; junction bases left unmatched: 6. There are 15 residues in the CDR3. In DNA, the CDR3 is TGTGCCAGCAGTTCCCGGGAGGGCGGACAAGAGACCCAGTACTTC. This codes for CASSSREGGQETQYF.

In this sample, this clonotype turned up many times. The V and J genes are TRBV11-1 and TRBJ2-6; D might be TRBD1 (6 bases). Trimming stripped 7 bases from V and 0 bases from J, with 19 bases between. Per germline, CDR1 SGHAT and CDR2 FQDESV (reference sequence). This CDR3 has 18 residues. The CDR3 region has the DNA TGTGCCAGCACCTACCCCCGGGACACCGCCTCTGGGGCCAACGTCCTGACTTTC. As protein: CASTYPRDTASGANVLTF.

This clonotype was seen many times. J is TRBJ1-1 and V is TRBV3-1, with D possibly matching TRBD1 (6 bases). V was cut by 2 bases and J by 0 bases, with 7 bases left in between. CDR3 length equals 14 residues. The germline V gene has CDR1 LGHDT and CDR2 YNNKEL (reference sequence). The CDR3 sequence is CASSQRQVNTEAFF. The CDR3 DNA follows: TGTGCCAGCAGCCAACGACAGGTGAACACTGAAGCTTTCTTT.

This clonotype was observed at least ten times. The chain combines TRBV20-1 with TRBJ2-7; TRBD1 is a possible D gene (6 bases). The CDR3 sequence is 12 residues long. Germline V gene sequence: CDR1 DFQATT, CDR2 SNEGSKA (reference sequence). V was cut by 6 bases and J by 2 bases, with 11 bases left in between. This CDR3 is CSAPDRTYEQYF. In nucleotides, the CDR3 is TGCAGTGCACCGGACAGAACCTACGAGCAGTACTTC.

Details on this clonotype: A clone one base away is much larger, so this may be a read error. The chain employs TRBV28 and TRBJ2-3; 8 bases match TRBD2. Germline values: CDR1 MDHEN, CDR2 SYDVKM. With 5 bases clipped from V and 5 bases from J, the junction kept 6 bases outside the gene matches. CDR3 length: 14 residues. CDR3 nucleotide sequence: TGTGCCAGCAGTACAGCGGGAGAAATAGATACGCAGTATTTT. Translating gives CASSTAGEIDTQYF.

This clonotype was observed at least ten times. The V and J genes are TRBV6-5 and TRBJ2-6; no reliable D call. The germline CDR1 and CDR2 sequences are MNHEY and SVGAGI. The V gene lost 2 bases and the J gene lost 2 bases, with 13 bases spanning the gap. The CDR3 runs 17 residues. Written as DNA, the CDR3 is TGTGCCAGCAGTTACGGCAGGTCAAGGCCTGGGGCCAACGTCCTGACTTTC. Residues: CASSYGRSRPGANVLTF.

This clonotype occurred many times. V is TRBV28 and J is TRBJ2-1; no firm D call. The V gene lost 8 bases and the J gene lost 1 base, with 15 bases spanning the gap. The CDR3 spans 15 residues. In germline, CDR1 is MDHEN, CDR2 SYDVKM. Written as DNA, the CDR3 is TGTGCCAGCGGAACCTGGGGTGGGTCCTACAATGAGCAGTTCTTC. Encoded protein: CASGTWGGSYNEQFF.

This clonotype was observed at least ten times. The rearrangement links TRBV20-1 to TRBJ2-3; 9 nucleotides align to TRBD1. The CDR3 is 13 amino acids. CDR1 DFQATT and CDR2 SNEGSKA come from the germline V gene (reference sequence). V was clipped by 4 bases and J by 6 bases; unmatched bases: 5. CDR3 sequence: CSATDRGGDTQYF. CDR3 bases: TGCAGTGCTACGGACAGGGGAGGGGATACGCAGTATTTT.

In its sample, this clonotype was seen many times. CDR3 amino acids: CASKVSGYQETQYF. DNA of the CDR3: TGTGCCAGCAAGGTTAGCGGATACCAAGAGACCCAGTACTTC. This chain uses TRBV28 with TRBJ2-5; tentative D call: TRBD2 (6 bases). The V end was cut by 7 bases, the J end by 0 bases, with 12 bases between. The CDR3 is 14 amino acids. Germline CDR1 reads MDHEN; CDR2 reads SYDVKM.

At least ten counts were recorded for this clonotype. V and J are TRBV29-1 and TRBJ1-1; D gene uncertain. The germline gives CDR1 SQVTM, CDR2 ANQGSEA. V was cut by 7 bases and J by 1 base, with 4 bases left in between. This CDR3 spans 10 amino acids. CDR3 DNA sequence: TGCAGCGCAACGAACACTGAAGCTTTCTTT. Its protein product is CSATNTEAFF.

The table lists this clonotype with many counts. The V gene is TRBV28, the J gene TRBJ1-2, with 8 bases lining up with TRBD1. This CDR3 has 13 residues. Looked up from germline, CDR1 is MDHEN and CDR2 is SYDVKM. V lost 5 bases, J lost 5 bases, and 4 bases stayed unmatched. The CDR3 reads CASSDRGPYGYTF. The CDR3 DNA sequence: TGTGCCAGCAGTGACAGGGGACCTTATGGCTACACCTTC.

The CDR3 coding sequence is TGTGCCAGCAGTTACTACCCTACCCAGGGGGCTGAGGAAGATACGCAGTATTTT. Translation: CASSYYPTQGAEEDTQYF. The rearrangement joins TRBV6-5 to TRBJ2-3, with 8 bases fitting TRBD1. J was trimmed by 5 bases and V by 1 base; bases with no gene match: 14. CDR1 and CDR2 (germline): MNHEY, SVGAGI. The CDR3 extends over 18 amino acids.

The rearrangement links TRBV5-4 to TRBJ2-1; possible D gene TRBD2, 7 bases. The CDR3 covers 17 residues. Germline V gene data show CDR1 as SGHNT and CDR2 as YYREEE (reference sequence). Trimming cost V 4 bases and J 4 bases, with 21 bases left between them. The CDR3 loop is CASSPGGRVGVYNEQFF. The CDR3 DNA follows: TGTGCCAGCAGCCCCGGGGGGCGGGTGGGCGTATACAATGAGCAGTTCTTC.

The table lists this clonotype with many counts. The chain joins TRBV5-1 to TRBJ2-2; D is possibly TRBD1 (7 bases). V was cut by 1 base and J by 3 bases, with 10 bases left in between. The CDR3 runs to 15 residues. Germline V gene lookup returns CDR1 SGHRS and CDR2 YFSETQ. The chain's CDR3 is CASSLLRGDTGELFF. The DNA of the CDR3 is TGCGCCAGCAGCTTGCTCAGGGGGGACACCGGGGAGCTGTTTTTT.

In its sample, this clonotype was seen many times. V is TRBV7-9 and J is TRBJ2-1; TRBD2 might be the D (6 bases). This CDR3 has 14 residues. CDR1 and CDR2 from the germline V gene are SEHNR and FQNEAQ (reference sequence). V dropped 8 bases and J dropped 7 bases, with 18 bases sitting between them. CDR3 DNA sequence: TGTGCCAGCTATACCCACGGGACTTCGAATGAGCAGTTCTTC. Its protein is CASYTHGTSNEQFF.

This clonotype was observed at least ten times. V usage is TRBV14 and J usage is TRBJ2-7; D might be TRBD1 (6 bases). V lost 2 bases, J lost 5 bases, and 19 bases lay in between. The CDR3 spans 16 residues. The germline V gene encodes CDR1 SGHDN and CDR2 FVKESK. The CDR3, as DNA: TGTGCCAGCAGCCAAAAGCGTACAGGGTATCTCCACGAGCAGTACTTC. It codes for CASSQKRTGYLHEQYF.